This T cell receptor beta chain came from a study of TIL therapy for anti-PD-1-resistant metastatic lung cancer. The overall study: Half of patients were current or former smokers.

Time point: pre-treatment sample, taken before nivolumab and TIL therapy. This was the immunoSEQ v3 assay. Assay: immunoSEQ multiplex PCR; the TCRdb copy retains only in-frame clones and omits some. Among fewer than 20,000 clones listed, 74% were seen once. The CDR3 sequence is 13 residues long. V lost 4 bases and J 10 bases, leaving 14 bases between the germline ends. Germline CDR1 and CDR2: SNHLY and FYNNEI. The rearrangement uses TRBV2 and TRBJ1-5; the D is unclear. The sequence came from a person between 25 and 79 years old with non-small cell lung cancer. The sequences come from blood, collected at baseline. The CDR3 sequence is CASSAAGYNPQHF. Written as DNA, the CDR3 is TGTGCCAGCAGTGCAGCGGGGTATAACCCCCAGCATTTT.